This T cell receptor (beta chain) stems from a study of CD8 T cells in ankylosing spondylitis. The CDR3 contains 16 residues. The germline gives CDR1 SGHAT, CDR2 FQNNGV. Losses at the gene ends were 5 bases for V and 2 bases for J; bases not matched to a gene: 4. TCRdb re-called the 5' RACE reads through MiXCR, storing one row per CDR3 protein. This repertoire shows about 360,000 distinct CDR3 sequences, 20% found once; its top ten account for about an eighth. This clonotype appeared a few times. This chain connects TRBV11-2 to TRBJ2-2, with TRBD2 identical over 11 bases. The source material was blood, either unsorted or a sorted T cell fraction (not recorded which). This TCR was sampled from a male donor with ankylosing spondylitis or in good health (not recorded which). In DNA, the CDR3 is TGTGCCAGCAGCCAGACTAGCGGGGACAACACCGGGGAGCTGTTTTTT. Its translation is CASSQTSGDNTGELFF.